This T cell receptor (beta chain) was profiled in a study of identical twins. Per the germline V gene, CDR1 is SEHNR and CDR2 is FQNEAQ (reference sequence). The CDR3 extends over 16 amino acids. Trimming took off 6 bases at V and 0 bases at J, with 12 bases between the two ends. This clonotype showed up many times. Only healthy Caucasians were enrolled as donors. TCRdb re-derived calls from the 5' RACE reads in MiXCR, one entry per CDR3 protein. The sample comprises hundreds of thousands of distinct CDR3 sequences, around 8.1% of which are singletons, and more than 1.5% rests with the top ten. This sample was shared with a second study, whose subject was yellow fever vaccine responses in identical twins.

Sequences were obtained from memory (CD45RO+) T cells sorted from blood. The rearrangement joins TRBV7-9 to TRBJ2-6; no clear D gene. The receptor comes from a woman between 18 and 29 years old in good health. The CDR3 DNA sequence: TGTGCCAGCAGTGGGTTACAGCGCTCTGGGGCCAACGTCCTGACTTTC. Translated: CASSGLQRSGANVLTF.